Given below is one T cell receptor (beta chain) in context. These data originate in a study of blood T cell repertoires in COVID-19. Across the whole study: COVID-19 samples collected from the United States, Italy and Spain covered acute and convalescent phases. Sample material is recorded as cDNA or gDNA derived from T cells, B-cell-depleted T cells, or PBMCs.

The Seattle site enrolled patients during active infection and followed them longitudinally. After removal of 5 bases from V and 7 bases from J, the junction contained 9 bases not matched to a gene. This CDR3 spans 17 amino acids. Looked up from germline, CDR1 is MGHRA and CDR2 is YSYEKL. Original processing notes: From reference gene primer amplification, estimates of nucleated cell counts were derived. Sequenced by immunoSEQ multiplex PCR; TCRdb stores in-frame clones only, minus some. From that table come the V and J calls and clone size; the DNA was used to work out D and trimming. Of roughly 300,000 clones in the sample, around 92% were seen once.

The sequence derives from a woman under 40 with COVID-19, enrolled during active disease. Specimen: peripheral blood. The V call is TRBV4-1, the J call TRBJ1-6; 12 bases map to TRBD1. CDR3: CASSARDRGLQNSPLHF. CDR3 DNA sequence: TGCGCCAGCAGCGCCCGGGACAGGGGGCTTCAGAATTCACCCCTCCACTTT.